This is a list of T cell receptor beta chains from one sample in a study of blood T cell repertoires in COVID-19. Clones were read by immunoSEQ multiplex PCR, and TCRdb kept only the in-frame ones, dropping some. This table holds 150,000 to 200,000 clones, roughly 87% found once. The sample taken for sequencing was peripheral blood. The source is a woman between 50 and 59 years old with acute or convalescent COVID-19. Each CDR3 is given with its conserved first and last residue. The D gene is left open where the match is weak. Clone size is stated in some rows and not others, as once, few, many or a class when expanded.

TRBJ2-3,few,NA,TRBV6-2/TRBV6-3,TGTGCCAGCAGTTACTCTAAAGATACGCAGTATTTT,CASSYSKDTQYF
TRBJ2-1,NA,NA,TRBV10-3,TGTGCCAACGCCGGGACAAACAATGAGCAGTTCTTC,CANAGTNNEQFF
TRBJ1-2,NA,NA,TRBV10-3,TGTGCCATCAGTGGTGCGGGCGGCTACACCTTC,CAISGAGGYTF
TRBJ1-2,NA,TRBD1,TRBV19,TGTGCCAGTAGTCCCCACAACTTCGGGACAGCGAACTATGGCTACACCTTC,CASSPHNFGTANYGYTF
TRBJ1-5,once,NA,TRBV2,TGTGCCAGCAGTGGGGGCATCGATCAGCCCCAGCATTTT,CASSGGIDQPQHF
TRBJ2-3,NA,NA,TRBV9,TGTGCCAGCAGCGTAGGGGGGGGCTGGGCAGATACGCAGTATTTT,CASSVGGGWADTQYF
TRBJ2-5,NA,NA,TRBV18,TGTGCCAGCTCACCGGCAGGCCAAGAGACCCAGTACTTC,CASSPAGQETQYF
TRBJ1-2,once,TRBD1,TRBV3-1/TRBV3-2,TGTGCCAGCAGCCAGGGAACAGGGGAGTATGGCTACACCTTC,CASSQGTGEYGYTF
TRBJ1-5,NA,TRBD1,TRBV7-9,TGTGCCAGCCAAGGGACAGCCGCCGCGCCCCAGCATTTT,CASQGTAAAPQHF
TRBJ1-1,NA,NA,TRBV18,TGTGCCAGCTCACCCGGGACTCCCTATGAAGCTTTCTTT,CASSPGTPYEAFF
TRBJ1-1,NA,NA,TRBV30,TGTGCCTGGAACAGTTTGAACACTGAAGCTTTCTTT,CAWNSLNTEAFF
TRBJ2-1,NA,TRBD1,TRBV29-1,TGCAGCGCCCCGACAGGGAAGAATGAGCAGTTCTTC,CSAPTGKNEQFF
TRBJ1-2,NA,NA,TRBV12-3/TRBV12-4,TGTGCCAGCAGTTTAGCTTCAAACTATGGCTACACCTTC,CASSLASNYGYTF
TRBJ2-1,NA,TRBD1,TRBV9,TGTGCCAGCAGCGTGGGACAGGGTAGCTCCTACAATGAGCAGTTCTTC,CASSVGQGSSYNEQFF
TRBJ2-3,NA,NA,TRBV21-1,TGTGCCAGCAGCCCTAGCGGGCGGAGCACAGATACGCAGTATTTT,CASSPSGRSTDTQYF
TRBJ2-3,NA,NA,TRBV7-9,TGTGCCAGCAGCTTTGGCGGGCTTAGCACAGATACGCAGTATTTT,CASSFGGLSTDTQYF
TRBJ1-2,few,TRBD1,TRBV27,TGTGCCAGCAGTTTACTGTCTCGGGACAGGGGTTATGGCTACACCTTC,CASSLLSRDRGYGYTF
TRBJ1-2,NA,NA,TRBV7-9,TGTGCCAGCAGTCAGGGGCAGGGCGGCTATGGCTACACCTTC,CASSQGQGGYGYTF
TRBJ2-7,NA,TRBD1,TRBV18,TGTGCCAGCTCACCCCCGGACAGGGGAACCTACGAGCAGTACTTC,CASSPPDRGTYEQYF
TRBJ1-5,NA,NA,TRBV19,TGTGCCAGTAGTAGCGCCCCAGGAGGTCAGCCCCAGCATTTT,CASSSAPGGQPQHF
TRBJ1-2,NA,NA,TRBV5-1,TGCGCCAGCGCGACGGGGACGGGGGAAACCATGGATCGCTACACCTTC,CASATGTGETMDRYTF
TRBJ1-5,NA,NA,TRBV24-1,TGTGCCACCAGTGACTCAGGGGCGGCTGGCAATCAGCCCCAGCATTTT,CATSDSGAAGNQPQHF
TRBJ2-1,NA,TRBD1,TRBV7-9,TGTGCCAGCAGCGCTCAGACAGGGGCCTATAACAATGAGCAGTTCTTC,CASSAQTGAYNNEQFF
TRBJ2-5,NA,NA,TRBV2,TGTGCCAGCAGTCCCCCTGGCGGGCCTCAAGAGACCCAGTACTTC,CASSPPGGPQETQYF
TRBJ1-3,NA,NA,TRBV3-1/TRBV3-2,TGTGCCAGCAGCCAAGATCCACAGGCGCCGGGAAACACCATATATTTT,CASSQDPQAPGNTIYF
TRBJ2-3,NA,TRBD2,TRBV5-6,TGTGCCAGCAGCCCGGAGGGGCGGGGGGCAGATACGCAGTATTTT,CASSPEGRGADTQYF
TRBJ2-1,NA,NA,TRBV27,TGTGCCAGCAGTTTATCGCAAGCGAATGAGCAGTTCTTC,CASSLSQANEQFF
TRBJ2-4,NA,NA,TRBV5-6,TGTGCCAGCAGCTTTAGGGGTACAGCCAAAAACATTCAGTACTTC,CASSFRGTAKNIQYF
TRBJ1-1,NA,NA,TRBV19,TGTGCCAGTAGTATCCCACAGATGAACACTGAAGCTTTCTTT,CASSIPQMNTEAFF
TRBJ2-4,NA,NA,TRBV7-8,TGTGCCAGCAGCTCCGTTAGCGGAATAGCCAAAAACATTCAGTACTTC,CASSSVSGIAKNIQYF
TRBJ2-7,NA,TRBD1,TRBV20-1,TGCAGTGCTGGGACAGAATACGAGCAGTACTTC,CSAGTEYEQYF
TRBJ2-1,NA,NA,TRBV3-1/TRBV3-2,TGTGCCAGCAGCCAAAGCACTGAGCAGTTCTTC,CASSQSTEQFF
TRBJ1-4,NA,NA,TRBV6-1,TGTGCCAGCAGTGAACACCTGGGCACTAATGAAAAACTGTTTTTT,CASSEHLGTNEKLFF
TRBJ1-1,NA,NA,TRBV5-6,TGTGCCAGCAGCCGCCCGTTAGACAGGAACACTGAAGCTTTCTTT,CASSRPLDRNTEAFF
TRBJ1-2,NA,TRBD1,TRBV7-8,TGTGCCAGCAGCTTAATTCCTCCGCGTGAGACAGGGCGGTCGGGCTACACCTTC,CASSLIPPRETGRSGYTF
TRBJ2-7,NA,TRBD1,TRBV2,TGTGCCAGCACTTGGACAGGGGGATCCTACGAGCAGTACTTC,CASTWTGGSYEQYF
TRBJ1-1,NA,NA,TRBV10-3,TGTGCCATCAGATCCGGGGGATCGGCTGAAGCTTTCTTT,CAIRSGGSAEAFF
TRBJ2-2,NA,NA,TRBV5-5,TGTGCCAGCCGCTGGTGGGGGGCCGGGGAGCTGTTTTTT,CASRWWGAGELFF
TRBJ1-2,once,NA,TRBV7-2,TGTGCCAGCAGCTTAGAGGCGGCAGGGGTCTATGGCTACACCTTC,CASSLEAAGVYGYTF
TRBJ1-6,NA,TRBD1,TRBV7-2,TGTGCCAGCAGCTTATTAGGGGGCCTTAATTCACCCCTCCACTTT,CASSLLGGLNSPLHF
TRBJ2-1,NA,TRBD2,TRBV7-2,TGTGCCAGCAGCCCAACGGGGGGGCCGCACAATGAGCAGTTCTTC,CASSPTGGPHNEQFF
TRBJ2-7,NA,NA,TRBV10-2,TGCGCCACCCGAGACAGTGCTACCTACGAGCAGTACTTC,CATRDSATYEQYF
TRBJ1-2,NA,TRBD1,TRBV30,TGTGCCTGGAGCAAGGACAGGGGAAACTATGGCTACACCTTC,CAWSKDRGNYGYTF
TRBJ2-1,NA,TRBD2,TRBV6-2/TRBV6-3,TGTGCCAGCAGCCCGGGGGTAGCGGGGGTGGATGAGCAGTTCTTC,CASSPGVAGVDEQFF
TRBJ1-2,NA,NA,TRBV28,TGTGCCAGCAGTTTGACGGGGTCTAACTATGGCTACACCTTC,CASSLTGSNYGYTF